This T cell receptor (beta chain) was profiled in a study of blood T cell repertoires in COVID-19. Repertoires were generated with immunoSEQ multiplex PCR, while TCRdb's copy carries only in-frame clones and drops some. The sample has 100,000 to 150,000 clones, roughly 74% seen once. The CDR3 totals 15 residues. CDR1 and CDR2 from the germline V gene are SGHRS and YFSETQ. V lost 4 bases to trimming and J lost 4 bases, with 17 bases between them. The source of this sequence is a man between 60 and 75 years old with acute or convalescent COVID-19. Sequencing was performed on peripheral blood. J is TRBJ1-1 and V is TRBV5-1; D ambiguous. CDR3 residues: CASSPQEGRSTEAFF. For the CDR3, the DNA is TGCGCCAGCAGCCCTCAGGAGGGTAGGAGCACTGAAGCTTTCTTT.